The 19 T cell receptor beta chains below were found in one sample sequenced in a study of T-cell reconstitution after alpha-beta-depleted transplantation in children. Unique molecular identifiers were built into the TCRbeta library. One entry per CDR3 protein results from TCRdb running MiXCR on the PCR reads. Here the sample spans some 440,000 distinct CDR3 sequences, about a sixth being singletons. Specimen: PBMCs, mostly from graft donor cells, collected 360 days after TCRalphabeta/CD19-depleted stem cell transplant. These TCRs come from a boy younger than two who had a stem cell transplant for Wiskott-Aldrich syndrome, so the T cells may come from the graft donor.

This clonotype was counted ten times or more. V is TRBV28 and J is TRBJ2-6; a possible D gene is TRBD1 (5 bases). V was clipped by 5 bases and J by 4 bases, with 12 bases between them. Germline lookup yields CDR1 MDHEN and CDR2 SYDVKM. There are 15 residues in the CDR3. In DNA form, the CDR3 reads TGTGCCAGCAGTAGGGCAGGGTCCGGGGCCAACGTCCTGACTTTC. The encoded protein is CASSRAGSGANVLTF.

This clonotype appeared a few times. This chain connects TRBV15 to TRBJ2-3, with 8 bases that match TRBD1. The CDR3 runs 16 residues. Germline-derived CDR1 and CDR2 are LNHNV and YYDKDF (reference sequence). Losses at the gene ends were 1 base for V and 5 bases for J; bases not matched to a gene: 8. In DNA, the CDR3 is TGTGCCACCAGCAGAGTAAACCAGGGGGCAGGAGATACGCAGTATTTT. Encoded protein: CATSRVNQGAGDTQYF.

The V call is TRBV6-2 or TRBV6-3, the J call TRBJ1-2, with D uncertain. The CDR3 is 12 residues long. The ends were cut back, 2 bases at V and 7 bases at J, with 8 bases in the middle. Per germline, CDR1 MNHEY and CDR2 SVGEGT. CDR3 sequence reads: CASSYTVGGYTF. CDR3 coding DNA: TGTGCCAGCAGTTACACGGTTGGTGGCTACACCTTC.

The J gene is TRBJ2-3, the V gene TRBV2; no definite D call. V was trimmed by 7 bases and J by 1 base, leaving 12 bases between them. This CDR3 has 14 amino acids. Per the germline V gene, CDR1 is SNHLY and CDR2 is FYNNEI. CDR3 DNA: TGTGCCAGCACCCTGACAAGGGGCACAGATACGCAGTATTTT. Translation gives CASTLTRGTDTQYF.

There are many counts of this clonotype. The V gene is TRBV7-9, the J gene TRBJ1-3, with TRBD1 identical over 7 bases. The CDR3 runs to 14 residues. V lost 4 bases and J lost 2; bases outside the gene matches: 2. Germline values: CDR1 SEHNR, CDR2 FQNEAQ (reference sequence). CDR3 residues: CASSSTGTGNTIYF. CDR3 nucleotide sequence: TGTGCCAGCAGCTCGACAGGGACTGGAAACACCATATATTTT.

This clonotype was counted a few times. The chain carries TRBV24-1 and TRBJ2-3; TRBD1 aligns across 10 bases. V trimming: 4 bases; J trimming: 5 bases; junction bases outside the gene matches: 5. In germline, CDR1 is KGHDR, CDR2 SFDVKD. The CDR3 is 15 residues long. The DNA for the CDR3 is TGTGCCACCAGTGACCAGGACAGGGGGGGAGATACGCAGTATTTT. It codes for CATSDQDRGGDTQYF.

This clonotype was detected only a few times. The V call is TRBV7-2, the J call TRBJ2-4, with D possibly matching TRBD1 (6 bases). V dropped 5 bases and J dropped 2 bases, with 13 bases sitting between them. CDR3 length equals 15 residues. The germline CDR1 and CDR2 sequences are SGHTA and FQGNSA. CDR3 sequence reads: CASSIYRATKNIQYF. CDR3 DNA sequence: TGTGCCAGCAGCATCTACAGGGCGACCAAAAACATTCAGTACTTC. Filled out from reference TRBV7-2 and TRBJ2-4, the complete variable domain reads GAGVSQSPSNKVTEKGKDVELRCDPISGHTALYWYRQSLGQGLEFLIYFQGNSAPDKSGLPSDRFSAERTGGSVSTLTIQRTQQEDSAVYLCASSIYRATKNIQYFGAGTRLSVL.

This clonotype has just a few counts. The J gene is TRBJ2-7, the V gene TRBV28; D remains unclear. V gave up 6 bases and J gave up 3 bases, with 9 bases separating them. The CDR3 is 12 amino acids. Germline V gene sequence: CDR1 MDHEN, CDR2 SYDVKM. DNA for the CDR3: TGTGCCAGCAGGACGGCCTACTACGAGCAGTACTTC. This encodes CASRTAYYEQYF.

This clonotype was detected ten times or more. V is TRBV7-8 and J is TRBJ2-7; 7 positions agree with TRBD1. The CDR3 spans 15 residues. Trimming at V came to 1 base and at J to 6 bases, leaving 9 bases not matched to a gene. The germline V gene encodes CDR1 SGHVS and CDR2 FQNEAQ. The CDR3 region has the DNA TGTGCCAGCAGCTTAGGCTGGGACAGCTTAGGCGAGCAGTACTTC. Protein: CASSLGWDSLGEQYF.

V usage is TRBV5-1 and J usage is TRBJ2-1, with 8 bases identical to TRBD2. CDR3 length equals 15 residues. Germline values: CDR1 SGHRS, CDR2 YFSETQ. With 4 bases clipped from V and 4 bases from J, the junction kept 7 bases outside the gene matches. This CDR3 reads CASSGSGGPYNEQFF. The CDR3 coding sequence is TGCGCCAGCAGCGGAAGCGGGGGCCCTTACAATGAGCAGTTCTTC. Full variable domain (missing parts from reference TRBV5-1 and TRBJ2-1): KAGVTQTPRYLIKTRGQQVTLSCSPISGHRSVSWYQQTPGQGLQFLFEYFSETQRNKGNFPGRFSGRQFSNSRSEMNVSTLELGDSALYLCASSGSGGPYNEQFFGPGTRLTVL.

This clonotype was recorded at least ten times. CDR3 DNA sequence: TGTGCCAGCAGGCGCGGTTACCCGTCTTACGAGCAGTACTTC. It codes for CASRRGYPSYEQYF. V is TRBV27 and J is TRBJ2-7, with D unclear. The V and J ends lost 6 bases and 4 bases respectively, with 16 bases between them. The germline V gene has CDR1 MNHEY and CDR2 SMNVEV (reference sequence). The CDR3 contains 14 residues.

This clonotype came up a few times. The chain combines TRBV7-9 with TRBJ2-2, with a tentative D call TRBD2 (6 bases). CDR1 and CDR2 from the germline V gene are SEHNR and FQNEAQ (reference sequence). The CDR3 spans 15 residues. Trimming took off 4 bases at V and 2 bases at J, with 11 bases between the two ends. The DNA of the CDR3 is TGTGCCAGCAGCTGGTGGAGGGTTAACACCGGGGAGCTGTTTTTT. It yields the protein CASSWWRVNTGELFF.

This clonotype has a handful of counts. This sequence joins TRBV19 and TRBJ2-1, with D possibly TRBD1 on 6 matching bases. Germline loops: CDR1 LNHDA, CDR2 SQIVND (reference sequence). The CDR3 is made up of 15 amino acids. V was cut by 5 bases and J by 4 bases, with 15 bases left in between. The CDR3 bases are TGTGCCAGTAGTCCCCGGAGGACAGCTTACAATGAGCAGTTCTTC. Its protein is CASSPRRTAYNEQFF.

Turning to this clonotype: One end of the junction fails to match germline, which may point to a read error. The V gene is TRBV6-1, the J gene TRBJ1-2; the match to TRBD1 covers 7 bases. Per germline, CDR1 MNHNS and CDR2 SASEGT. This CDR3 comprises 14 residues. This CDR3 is CACRGGARNYGYTF. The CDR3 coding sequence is TGTGCCTGCAGGGGGGGGGCGCGGAACTATGGCTACACCTTC.

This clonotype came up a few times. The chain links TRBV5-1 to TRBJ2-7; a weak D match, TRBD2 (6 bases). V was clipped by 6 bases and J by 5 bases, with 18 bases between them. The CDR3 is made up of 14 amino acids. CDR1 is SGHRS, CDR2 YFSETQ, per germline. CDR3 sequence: CASNDRGSDHEQYF. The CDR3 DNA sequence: TGCGCCAGCAATGATCGGGGGAGCGACCACGAGCAGTACTTC.

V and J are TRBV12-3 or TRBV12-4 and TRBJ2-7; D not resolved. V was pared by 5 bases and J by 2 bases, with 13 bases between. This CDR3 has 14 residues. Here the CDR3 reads CASSRLGLPYEQYF. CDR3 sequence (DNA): TGTGCCAGCAGTAGACTCGGGTTACCCTACGAGCAGTACTTC.

As DNA, the CDR3 is TGTGCCAGCACCCTCGGGGGGCGCGTTTGGGAGCAGTTCTTC. Translating gives CASTLGGRVWEQFF. The chain employs TRBV2 and TRBJ2-1, with D possibly matching TRBD2 (7 bases). CDR1 is SNHLY, CDR2 FYNNEI, per germline. The CDR3 is made up of 14 amino acids. Deletions cut 7 bases from V and 10 bases from J, with 20 bases between.

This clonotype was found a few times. The CDR3 region has the DNA TGTGCCAGCAGCCAAGGACTAGGCGTCGCCTACGAGCAGTACTTC. This codes for CASSQGLGVAYEQYF. The V gene is TRBV12-3 or TRBV12-4, the J gene TRBJ2-7, with 7 bases aligning to TRBD2. CDR3 length: 15 amino acids. The J segment lost 2 bases and the V segment lost 6 bases, leaving 10 bases of the junction unmatched.

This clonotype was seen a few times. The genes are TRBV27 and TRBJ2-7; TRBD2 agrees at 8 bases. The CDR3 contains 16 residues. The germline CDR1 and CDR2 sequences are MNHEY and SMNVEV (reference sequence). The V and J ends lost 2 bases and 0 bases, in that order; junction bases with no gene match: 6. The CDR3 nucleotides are TGTGCCAGCAGTTTACGGGTAGCGGGGCCCTCCTACGAGCAGTACTTC. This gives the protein CASSLRVAGPSYEQYF.